This entry concerns a single T cell receptor beta chain. Its matching antigen is unknown. J gave up 5 bases and V 2 bases, and 11 bases lay outside the gene matches. This CDR3 has 16 amino acids. The germline V gene encodes CDR1 MNHEY and CDR2 SVGEGT. These data originate in a study of T cells in Graves' hyperthyroidism and ophthalmopathy. Across the study: The initial diagnosis was the point when peripheral blood was collected, ahead of any treatment.

Broader study findings: The model foresaw ophthalmopathy a median roughly 6.6 months prior to onset. Researchers found most expanded thyroid clonotypes above 0.001 in blood as well.

Patients aged 18 to 65 had newly diagnosed hyperthyroidism that had lasted under 2 months. It was RNA transcripts that yielded the amplified TCR beta CDR3 regions. A set of HTBI primers served as the primers for a first-round RT-PCR of the TCR CDR3. TCRdb used MiXCR to reprocess the multiplex PCR reads, holding one entry per CDR3 protein. The sample comprises about 270,000 distinct CDR3 sequences, less than 30% of which are singletons, and about a quarter rests with the top ten. V and J are TRBV6-2 or TRBV6-3 and TRBJ2-5; 7 bases are shared with TRBD2. Material: blood. This receptor was identified in a man aged 35-49 years with Graves' hyperthyroidism that later progressed to Graves' ophthalmopathy. This CDR3 reads CASSYTRTRPWETQYF. The CDR3 bases are TGTGCCAGCAGTTACACCAGGACTAGACCCTGGGAGACCCAGTACTTC.